This TCR beta chain stems from a study of blood T cell repertoires in COVID-19. Study-wide background: Samples taken during acute and convalescent COVID-19 were collected in the United States, Italy and Spain. From T cells, B-cell-depleted T cells, or PBMCs came the material, which was cDNA or gDNA.

In the study's own analysis: Reference gene primer amplification gave estimated nucleated cell counts. Profiled with immunoSEQ multiplex PCR; TCRdb holds only in-frame clones, not every one. The V and J calls and clone size come from that table; D and trimming were worked out from the DNA. The sample has approximately 350,000 clones, more than 80% seen once. Seattle enrolled patients during active infection and tracked them longitudinally. The germline V gene has CDR1 LGHDT and CDR2 YNNKEL (reference sequence). The V gene end was trimmed by 1 base and the J gene end by 9 bases; junction bases not matched to a gene: 2. The length of the CDR3 is 14 residues.

What was sequenced was peripheral blood. The TCR originated in a woman in her 30s with COVID-19, enrolled during active disease. The chain carries TRBV3-1 (or the pseudogene TRBV3-2) and TRBJ2-3; 12 bases line up with TRBD2. The CDR3 loop is CASSQGTSGITQYF. CDR3 sequence (DNA): TGTGCCAGCAGCCAAGGGACTAGCGGGATCACGCAGTATTTT.